Below are 3 T cell receptor beta chains sequenced from a single sample in a study of T cells in Graves' hyperthyroidism and ophthalmopathy. Using RNA transcripts as the source, TCR beta CDR3 regions were amplified. The TCR CDR3 first-round RT-PCR relied on the HTBI primer set. TCRdb re-analysed the multiplex PCR reads in MiXCR, keeping a single row per CDR3 protein. Of approximately 600,000 distinct CDR3 sequences in the sample, around 15% were seen once. The specimen sequenced was blood. These receptors all stem from a woman in her 30s with Graves' hyperthyroidism.

This chain connects TRBV20-1 to TRBJ1-5; unclear D gene. Germline CDR1 is DFQATT and CDR2 is SNEGSKA (reference sequence). The CDR3 has 11 amino acids. The V end lost 1 base, the J end lost 7 bases, and 5 bases lay between the germline ends. The CDR3: CSARGWQPQHF. The CDR3 bases are TGCAGTGCTAGAGGATGGCAGCCCCAGCATTTT.

This clonotype showed up many times. The V gene is TRBV5-1, the J gene TRBJ2-7; the D is unclear. Trimming removed 0 bases at V and 5 bases at J, with 6 bases between. This CDR3 is 12 amino acids long. CDR1 SGHRS and CDR2 YFSETQ come from the germline V gene. This CDR3 reads CASSLAVNEQYF. CDR3 in DNA: TGCGCCAGCAGCTTGGCCGTGAACGAGCAGTACTTC.

A note on this clonotype: A read error may produce the germline difference seen at one junction end. The rearrangement uses TRBV20-1 and TRBJ2-7; a weak D match, TRBD1 (6 bases). The CDR3 length is 12 residues. The germline CDR1 and CDR2 sequences are DFQATT and SNEGSKA (reference sequence). The CDR3: CSARGQNYEQYF. The CDR3, as DNA: TGCAGTGCCAGAGGACAGAACTACGAGCAGTACTTC.